This passage covers 28 T cell receptor beta chains from one sample sequenced in a study of identical twins. TCRdb independently ran MiXCR on the 5' RACE reads; one entry per CDR3 protein. The sample gives some 760,000 distinct CDR3 sequences, around a sixth of which show up once; roughly 14% is in the top ten. In addition, the sample was reused for a study of T cells expressing NK-cell markers.

Sequences were obtained from PBMCs. The receptor source for this set is a woman aged 18 to 35 in good health.

V usage is TRBV20-1 and J usage is TRBJ2-1; 7 bases are a match to TRBD2. The CDR3 has 12 amino acids. Germline CDR1 is DFQATT and CDR2 is SNEGSKA (reference sequence). V lost 1 base and J lost 12; bases outside the gene matches: 6. The CDR3 DNA sequence: TGCAGTGCTAGAGTTCCGGCGGGAGCGCAGTTCTTC. Translated: CSARVPAGAQFF.

The table lists this clonotype with a few counts. The rearrangement joins TRBV12-3 or TRBV12-4 to TRBJ2-1; TRBD1 is a possible D gene (6 bases). The CDR3 is made up of 14 amino acids. V was clipped by 1 base and J by 5 bases, with 9 bases between them. CDR3 region: CASSLDGQHNEQFF. The CDR3 DNA reads as TGTGCCAGCAGTTTAGATGGACAGCACAATGAGCAGTTCTTC.

The genes are TRBV7-3 and TRBJ2-3; a weak D match, TRBD1 (6 bases). Germline CDR1 and CDR2: SGHTA and FQGTGA. The ends were cut back, 1 base at V and 2 bases at J, with 10 bases in the middle. The CDR3 is 15 residues long. CDR3 nucleotide sequence: TGTGCCAGCAGCTTAATGGCAGGGGTCACAGATACGCAGTATTTT. Translating gives CASSLMAGVTDTQYF. Complete variable domain (other parts from reference TRBV7-3 and TRBJ2-3): GAGVSQTPSNKVTEKGKYVELRCDPISGHTALYWYRQSLGQGPEFLIYFQGTGAADDSGLPNDRFFAVRPEGSVSTLKIQRTERGDSAVYLCASSLMAGVTDTQYFGPGTRLTVL.

This clonotype has more than one count but fewer than ten. This chain links TRBV2 with TRBJ2-5; 12 nucleotides align to TRBD2. Germline lookup yields CDR1 SNHLY and CDR2 FYNNEI. The CDR3 totals 20 residues. J was trimmed by 3 bases and V by 1 base; bases with no gene match: 15. The CDR3 sequence is CASSEGGSPMTSGSEETQYF. As DNA, the CDR3 is TGTGCCAGCAGTGAAGGTGGCAGTCCCATGACTAGCGGGAGTGAAGAGACCCAGTACTTC.

This chain uses TRBV10-3 with TRBJ2-7, with 8 positions matching TRBD2. This CDR3 contains 18 residues. CDR1 is ENHRY and CDR2 is SYGVKD in the germline V gene. Losses at the gene ends were 0 bases for V and 5 bases for J; bases not matched to a gene: 15. DNA of the CDR3: TGTGCCATCAGTGAGTCTTTTAGCCGGGCTAGCGGGCTAGACGAGCAGTACTTC. Translating gives CAISESFSRASGLDEQYF.

This clonotype was detected ten times or more. The rearrangement links TRBV10-1 to TRBJ2-3, with no clear D. Germline CDR1 and CDR2: WNHNN and SYGVQD (reference sequence). CDR3 size: 15 residues. The germline V and J ends were trimmed by 3 bases and 0 bases, with 10 bases remaining between them. The CDR3: CASSETKGSTDTQYF. The CDR3 nucleotides read TGCGCCAGCAGTGAAACGAAAGGGAGCACAGATACGCAGTATTTT.

The chain uses TRBV12-3 or TRBV12-4 and TRBJ2-1; D call uncertain. The CDR3 extends over 12 amino acids. Between the trimmed V and J ends, which lost 5 bases and 8 bases, there was a span of 10 bases. CDR3 loop: CASSTLPYEQFF. The CDR3 bases are TGTGCCAGCAGTACCCTTCCATATGAGCAGTTCTTC.

V gene TRBV7-2 combines with J gene TRBJ2-2; maybe TRBD2 (6 bases). Germline-derived CDR1 and CDR2 are SGHTA and FQGNSA. Trimming took off 1 base at V and 6 bases at J, with 12 bases between the two ends. This CDR3 spans 15 amino acids. This CDR3 is CASSLEWGVSGELFF. CDR3 DNA: TGTGCCAGCAGCTTAGAGTGGGGGGTCTCCGGGGAGCTGTTTTTT.

This clonotype showed up just a few times. The chain recombines TRBV5-1 with TRBJ1-1; 7 bases map to TRBD1. J was trimmed by 14 bases and V by 4 bases; bases with no gene match: 20. CDR3 length: 15 residues. Germline CDR1 is SGHRS and CDR2 is YFSETQ. The CDR3 bases are TGCGCCAGCAGCGCGGGGACGGGACAGCACTCTTCGGGGTTCTTT. Translated: CASSAGTGQHSSGFF.

The chain has TRBV6-1 and TRBJ2-7, with a tentative D call TRBD1 (6 bases). Germline V lookup: CDR1 MNHNS, CDR2 SASEGT. The CDR3 has 16 residues. With 6 bases removed from V and 1 base from J, the gap between germline ends came to 19 bases. CDR3 amino acids: CASSPGQKHQSYEQYF. Here the CDR3 DNA reads TGTGCCAGCAGCCCAGGACAGAAACATCAATCCTACGAGCAGTACTTC.

The CDR3 reads CASSPEDRAEETQYF. CDR3 DNA sequence: TGTGCCAGCTCACCGGAGGACAGGGCAGAAGAGACCCAGTACTTC. The chain has TRBV18 and TRBJ2-5; 8 positions match TRBD1. Germline-derived CDR1 and CDR2 are KGHSH and LQKENI. Unmatched junction bases numbered 6, after V lost 3 bases and J lost 3 bases. This CDR3 is built from 15 residues.

V is TRBV15 and J is TRBJ2-3; TRBD2 might be the D (6 bases). The CDR3 length is 14 residues. Per germline, CDR1 LNHNV and CDR2 YYDKDF (reference sequence). Trimming pared 1 base from V and 14 bases from J, leaving 19 bases between. In DNA, the CDR3 is TGTGCCACCAGCAGAGTTGGGGTCCGGGACTTATCGTATTTT. Its protein product is CATSRVGVRDLSYF.

This clonotype was counted only a few times. The chain recombines TRBV5-6 with TRBJ2-7, with TRBD1 identical over 10 bases. CDR1 and CDR2 (germline): SGHDT, YYEEEE. This CDR3 contains 14 residues. J was trimmed by 6 bases and V by 7 bases; bases with no gene match: 10. The CDR3: CASLRQGAGSEQYF. The CDR3 DNA sequence: TGTGCCAGCCTTCGACAGGGGGCAGGGTCCGAGCAGTACTTC.

The chain employs TRBV6-1 and TRBJ1-1; 7 bases match TRBD1. The CDR3 covers 13 residues. After removal of 10 bases from V and 3 bases from J, the junction contained 8 bases not matched to a gene. Germline values: CDR1 MNHNS, CDR2 SASEGT. CDR3 loop: CATQLDRYTEAFF. The CDR3 nucleotides are TGTGCCACCCAACTGGACAGGTACACTGAAGCTTTCTTT.

The chain couples TRBV10-3 to TRBJ1-2; unclear D gene. The length of the CDR3 is 16 residues. The germline V and J ends were trimmed by 4 bases and 0 bases, with 15 bases remaining between them. Looked up from germline, CDR1 is ENHRY and CDR2 is SYGVKD. CDR3 protein: CAISGPIRGANYGYTF. The DNA of the CDR3 is TGTGCCATCAGTGGCCCAATTCGGGGAGCTAACTATGGCTACACCTTC.

This clonotype has only a few counts. The chain uses TRBV9 and TRBJ2-1; D gene unclear. The V gene lost 3 bases and the J gene lost 0 bases, with 16 bases spanning the gap. This CDR3 comprises 17 residues. In germline, CDR1 is SGDLS, CDR2 YYNGEE. The chain's CDR3 is CASSEGPGPSSYNEQFF. In DNA, the CDR3 is TGTGCCAGCAGCGAGGGCCCTGGACCGAGCTCCTACAATGAGCAGTTCTTC.

The V and J genes are TRBV15 and TRBJ1-2; no clear D gene. Germline V gene lookup returns CDR1 LNHNV and CDR2 YYDKDF (reference sequence). The CDR3 loop spans 14 amino acids. V dropped 0 bases and J dropped 4 bases, with 9 bases sitting between them. CDR3 bases: TGTGCCACCAGCAGAGATGTCGGACTCTATGGCTACACCTTC. Protein product: CATSRDVGLYGYTF. Variable domain in full (rest from reference TRBV15 and TRBJ1-2): DAMVIQNPRYQVTQFGKPVTLSCSQTLNHNVMYWYQQKSSQAPKLLFHYYDKDFNNEADTPDNFQSRRPNTSFCFLDIRSPGLGDTAMYLCATSRDVGLYGYTFGSGTRLTVV.

V is TRBV7-9 and J is TRBJ2-1, with 9 bases lining up with TRBD2. J was trimmed by 8 bases and V by 1 base; bases with no gene match: 12. The CDR3 spans 17 residues. Germline loops: CDR1 SEHNR, CDR2 FQNEAQ (reference sequence). The CDR3 DNA reads TGTGCCAGCAGCTTAGGAAGGGCTAGCGGGATAGGTTATGAGCAGTTCTTC. It encodes CASSLGRASGIGYEQFF.

This clonotype occurred a few times. This chain links TRBV5-1 with TRBJ2-7; TRBD1 matches 7 bases. V was clipped by 0 bases and J by 2 bases; unmatched bases: 8. There are 16 residues in the CDR3. CDR1 is SGHRS and CDR2 is YFSETQ in the germline V gene. The CDR3 DNA is TGCGCCAGCAGCTTGGCCCCGGGACAGCTTCCCTACGAGCAGTACTTC. Protein product: CASSLAPGQLPYEQYF.

V usage is TRBV20-1 and J usage is TRBJ2-3; 8 bases line up with TRBD2. The trim removed 1 base at V and 5 bases at J, leaving 11 bases unmatched. Germline lookup yields CDR1 DFQATT and CDR2 SNEGSKA (reference sequence). The CDR3 runs 16 residues. The CDR3 loop reads CSARGRGPGGRDTQYF. CDR3 DNA sequence: TGCAGTGCTAGAGGGCGGGGCCCGGGGGGGAGAGATACGCAGTATTTT.

This clonotype was counted between two and nine times. The rearrangement uses TRBV20-1 and TRBJ2-7, with D perhaps assigned TRBD1 or TRBD2 (6 bases each). The V gene's germline CDR1 is DFQATT and CDR2 SNEGSKA (reference sequence). Trimming pared 4 bases from V and 6 bases from J, leaving 16 bases between. This CDR3 is 13 amino acids long. The CDR3 DNA reads as TGCAGTGCTACGGGGGCCTCCACCGGCGAGCAGTACTTC. It yields the protein CSATGASTGEQYF.

Only a few counts were recorded for this clonotype. The chain is built from TRBV12-3 or TRBV12-4 and TRBJ2-5; 8 bases line up with TRBD2. The CDR3 covers 15 residues. J gave up 5 bases and V 5 bases, and 10 bases lay outside the gene matches. CDR3 in amino acids: CASSQAGTRGETQYF. DNA of the CDR3: TGTGCCAGCAGTCAGGCCGGGACTAGAGGGGAGACCCAGTACTTC.

The chain has TRBV5-6 and TRBJ2-3, with D perhaps TRBD2 (5 bases). The CDR3 covers 14 residues. In germline, CDR1 is SGHDT, CDR2 YYEEEE. V was pared by 2 bases and J by 4 bases, with 11 bases between. The CDR3 bases are TGTGCCAGCAGCTTCACCCGGAGGTCAGATACGCAGTATTTT. Translation: CASSFTRRSDTQYF.

This clonotype was counted between two and nine times. The CDR3 is CASSRGLQRFSSSPLHF. For the CDR3, the DNA is TGTGCCAGCAGCCGTGGATTGCAGAGGTTTTCCAGCTCACCCCTCCACTTT. This chain uses TRBV3-1 with TRBJ1-6; D not resolved. V dropped 4 bases and J dropped 10 bases, with 23 bases sitting between them. The germline V gene encodes CDR1 LGHDT and CDR2 YNNKEL (reference sequence). This CDR3 contains 17 residues.

This clonotype came up a few times. The chain employs TRBV20-1 and TRBJ2-1, with D tentatively TRBD2 (6 bases). Trimming left V 0 bases short and J 7 bases short, with 16 bases between. The V gene's germline CDR1 is DFQATT and CDR2 SNEGSKA (reference sequence). This CDR3 region has 15 residues. CDR3 in DNA: TGCAGTGCTAGAGATTATCGACTAGGAGATAATGAGCAGTTCTTC. Translated: CSARDYRLGDNEQFF.

The chain employs TRBV5-1 and TRBJ1-2; D is possibly TRBD1 (5 bases). Trimming pared 6 bases from V and 4 bases from J, leaving 13 bases between. The CDR3 sequence is 13 residues long. The germline V gene encodes CDR1 SGHRS and CDR2 YFSETQ. CDR3 nucleotides: TGCGCCAGCACCGCAACAGGTCTCTATGGCTACACCTTC. Translating it yields CASTATGLYGYTF.

In regard to this clonotype: A read error is possible here, since a much larger clone lies one base away. CDR3 amino acids: CASSRKYEQYF. The CDR3 nucleotides are TGTGCCAGCAGTCGAAAGTACGAGCAGTACTTC. The chain recombines TRBV28 with TRBJ2-7, with unresolved D. V gave up 5 bases and J gave up 4 bases, with 6 bases separating them. This CDR3 spans 11 amino acids. The germline gives CDR1 MDHEN, CDR2 SYDVKM.

This clonotype has only a few counts. The rearrangement uses TRBV4-3 and TRBJ2-3; TRBD1 matches 9 bases. J was trimmed by 4 bases and V by 2 bases; bases with no gene match: 4. The CDR3 loop spans 15 amino acids. In germline, CDR1 is LGHNA, CDR2 YSLEER. The CDR3, as DNA: TGCGCCAGCAGCCAACGGGGACAGGGAGCAGATACGCAGTATTTT. This encodes CASSQRGQGADTQYF.